This entry concerns a single T cell receptor beta chain. Its antigen is not identified. These data come from a study of T-cell reconstitution after alpha-beta-depleted transplantation in children. Whole-study results and caveats: Newly produced T cells mostly provided counts and TCRbeta diversity after one year, as hyperexpanded clones declined.

CDR1 is SGHDT and CDR2 is YYEEEE in the germline V gene. This CDR3 is built from 13 residues. The germline V and J ends were trimmed by 4 bases and 6 bases, with 12 bases remaining between them. Researchers prepared the TCRbeta library using unique molecular identifiers, the study reports. TCRdb reprocessed the PCR reads via MiXCR and lists one record per CDR3 protein. The sample consists of hundreds of thousands of distinct CDR3 sequences, around 8.4% of them appearing once. This specimen consisted of PBMCs, mostly from graft donor cells, obtained 360 days after TCRalphabeta/CD19-depleted stem cell transplant. This receptor was identified in a male patient aged 2 to 10 who had a stem cell transplant for acute myeloid leukemia, so the T cells may come from the graft donor. The genes are TRBV5-6 and TRBJ2-3; D call uncertain. The CDR3 DNA follows: TGTGCCAGCAGCCGAGAGCCACATGATACGCAGTATTTT. Amino acids: CASSREPHDTQYF.